A single sample is the source of the 5 T cell receptor beta chains below, sequenced in a study of blood T cell repertoires in COVID-19. Generated by immunoSEQ multiplex PCR, the TCRdb table keeps only in-frame clones and is missing some. The sample has 250,000 to 300,000 clones; 84% are singletons. Sequencing input: PBMCs or T cells enriched from blood (not recorded which). The source is a man aged 25 to 45 with acute COVID-19.

This clone was counted only a few times. V and J are TRBV29-1 and TRBJ2-2; 10 nucleotides agree with TRBD2. Germline CDR1 reads SQVTM; CDR2 reads ANQGSEA. The length of the CDR3 is 15 residues. V shed 4 bases and J 3 bases; nucleotides not matched to a gene: 5. CDR3 in DNA: TGCAGCGTTGGAATTGGACTAGCGGACACCGGGGAGCTGTTTTTT. Its protein is CSVGIGLADTGELFF.

The V and J genes are TRBV6-2 or TRBV6-3 and TRBJ2-1, with 8 bases matching TRBD2. The germline V gene has CDR1 MNHEY and CDR2 SVGEGT. Unmatched junction bases numbered 5, after V lost 9 bases and J lost 7 bases. The CDR3 is 12 amino acids. CDR3 amino acids: CASSGTTNEQFF. For the CDR3, the DNA is TGTGCCAGTAGCGGGACAACGAATGAGCAGTTCTTC.

The rearrangement joins TRBV18 to TRBJ2-6; D may be TRBD1 (5 bases). CDR1 KGHSH and CDR2 LQKENI come from the germline V gene. This CDR3 has 15 residues. With 1 base removed from V and 2 bases from J, the gap between germline ends came to 6 bases. This CDR3 is CASSPQGAGANVLTF. The CDR3 nucleotides read TGTGCCAGCTCACCACAAGGGGCTGGGGCCAACGTCCTGACTTTC. Filled out from reference TRBV18 and TRBJ2-6, the complete variable domain reads NAGVMQNPRHLVRRRGQEARLRCSPMKGHSHVYWYRQLPEEGLKFMVYLQKENIIDESGMPKERFSAEFPKEGPSILRIQQVVRGDSAAYFCASSPQGAGANVLTFGAGSRLTVL.

The chain recombines TRBV7-2 with TRBJ2-1, with TRBD2 identical over 7 bases. V trimming: 2 bases; J trimming: 10 bases; junction bases outside the gene matches: 17. CDR1 is SGHTA, CDR2 FQGNSA, per germline. The CDR3 has 17 residues. CDR3 residues: CASSLTNRGVARREQFF. CDR3 DNA: TGTGCCAGCAGCTTAACCAACCGGGGGGTTGCGCGAAGAGAGCAGTTCTTC.

J is TRBJ1-2 and V is TRBV5-6, with D possibly matching TRBD1 (6 bases). The CDR3 has 15 amino acids. Per germline, CDR1 SGHDT and CDR2 YYEEEE. V was clipped by 5 bases and J by 0 bases, with 14 bases between them. The CDR3 protein is CASREQGLSNYGYTF. CDR3 coding DNA: TGTGCCAGCAGGGAACAGGGTTTGTCTAACTATGGCTACACCTTC.